This T cell receptor (beta chain) appears in the sequencing data of a study of molecular identifiers for immune sequencing clone quantification. Broader study findings: Clones exceeding 20 RNA copies carried over 99% of effector molecules but under 1% of naive-cell molecules.

Comments on this clonotype: What it binds is unknown. This may stem from a read error, because a much larger clone lies one nucleotide away.

This CDR3 has 12 residues. Germline V gene sequence: CDR1 MGHRA, CDR2 YSYEKL. V lost 6 bases and J 11 bases, leaving 16 bases between the germline ends. TCRdb re-analysed the PCR reads in MiXCR, keeping a single row per CDR3 protein. The table lists approximately 9,400 distinct CDR3 sequences, roughly 22% of them singletons. Sequenced sample: naive CD8+ T cells from blood, with Jurkat cell RNA spiked in. Subset of the sample: FACS-sorted CD8+CD4-CCR7+CD45RA+ naive T cells. The chain uses TRBV4-1 and TRBJ1-1; D gene ambiguous. This receptor was obtained from a human donor in good health. Some libraries in this study had Jurkat cell RNA spiked in. CDR3 sequence (DNA): TGCGCCAGCAGAACGGACGGTCGAAAGGCTTTCTTT. It codes for CASRTDGRKAFF.